One sample yielded the 5 T cell receptor beta chains listed below, sequenced in a study of CD8+ T cells in alopecia areata (dated by TCRdb to 2017 to 2018). The time point label, as the study defines it: more than 3 weeks on oral tofacitinib. What the treatment or condition label conveys for this sample: oral pan-JAK inhibitor, 5-10 mg twice daily. To prepare the library, the immunoSEQ multiplex PCR assay was applied. For TCR sequencing, RNA was extracted from every sample and reverse transcribed into cDNA to serve as template. This immuneACCESS table, as held by TCRdb, lists in-frame sequences with V and J called but not all clones. Of the missing ones, under half trace to an unresolved V gene in checked studies; the others have no known cause. This sample is represented by fewer than 250,000 clones; 60% to 70% of them were singletons. The ten largest clones represent 0.65% to 0.7% of the sample.

Sequences were derived from CD4+ T cells sorted from blood, sampled at week 4, from a patient treated with tofacitinib. All receptors come from a human donor with alopecia areata.

The chain is built from TRBV4-2 and TRBJ2-7; TRBD2 matches 9 bases. The V segment lost 4 bases and the J segment 1 base; nucleotides outside the gene matches: 11. This CDR3 is 17 amino acids long. Looked up from germline, CDR1 is LGHNA and CDR2 is YNFKEQ. In DNA form, the CDR3 reads TGTGCCAGCAGCCTCCAGACCGGGACTAGCCTTTCCTACGAGCAGTACTTC. This translates into CASSLQTGTSLSYEQYF.

This clone appeared a few times. The chain is built from TRBV7-3 and TRBJ2-3; 9 nucleotides match TRBD2. CDR3 length: 15 residues. After removal of 2 bases from V and 2 bases from J, the junction contained 2 bases not matched to a gene. Germline V gene lookup returns CDR1 SGHTA and CDR2 FQGTGA. The CDR3: CASSLAGGITDTQYF. The CDR3 bases are TGTGCCAGCAGCTTAGCGGGAGGGATCACAGATACGCAGTATTTT.

The CDR3 protein is CASSLVREAFF. CDR3 nucleotides: TGTGCCAGCAGCTTAGTTCGTGAAGCTTTCTTT. This rearrangement joins TRBV7-9 to TRBJ1-1; D remains ambiguous. The CDR3 consists of 11 residues. With 1 base removed from V and 7 bases from J, the gap between germline ends came to 4 bases. Per the germline V gene, CDR1 is SEHNR and CDR2 is FQNEAQ (reference sequence).

There are many counts of this clone. The V and J genes are TRBV7-2 and TRBJ2-7; D possibly corresponds to TRBD2 (6 bases). The V gene's germline CDR1 is SGHTA and CDR2 FQGNSA. V lost 6 bases and J lost 3, with 18 bases in between. The CDR3 length is 15 residues. The CDR3 is CASRDPGVDFYEQYF. The CDR3 DNA follows: TGTGCCAGCAGGGACCCGGGAGTTGACTTCTACGAGCAGTACTTC.

J is TRBJ2-2 and V is TRBV29-1, with D tentatively TRBD2 (5 bases). Germline V lookup: CDR1 SQVTM, CDR2 ANQGSEA. The CDR3 is 15 residues long. The ends were cut back, 3 bases at V and 0 bases at J, with 11 bases in the middle. The CDR3 region is CSVEGWTPNTGELFF. CDR3 sequence (DNA): TGCAGCGTTGAGGGATGGACTCCGAACACCGGGGAGCTGTTTTTT.